The 5 T cell receptor beta chains below come from one sample, sequenced in a study of control samples from healthy donors and cancer patients. Only in-frame clones appear in the TCRdb table, and some are missing; sequencing was by immunoSEQ multiplex PCR. This sample yields approximately 160,000 clones, of which just under 95% are seen a single time; about 4% belongs to the top ten. Sequencing was performed on blood. The receptors come from a woman aged 55-69 years in good health.

The chain employs TRBV7-2 and TRBJ1-1, with TRBD1 as a possible D gene (6 bases). The germline V gene encodes CDR1 SGHTA and CDR2 FQGNSA. This CDR3 is 13 amino acids long. Deletions cut 6 bases from V and 2 bases from J, with 10 bases between. CDR3 bases: TGTGCCAGCAGGTGGGACAAAAACACTGAAGCTTTCTTT. This gives the protein CASRWDKNTEAFF.

The genes are TRBV29-1 and TRBJ2-5, with 9 bases lining up with TRBD2. The V and J ends lost 7 bases and 5 bases, in that order; junction bases with no gene match: 8. CDR3 size: 13 residues. The germline gives CDR1 SQVTM, CDR2 ANQGSEA. The CDR3 loop reads CSGMRGGRETQYF. CDR3 DNA sequence: TGCAGCGGGATGCGGGGGGGCAGGGAGACCCAGTACTTC.

The chain combines TRBV6-2 or TRBV6-3 with TRBJ2-2; 7 bases match TRBD1. J gave up 4 bases and V 4 bases, and 6 bases lay outside the gene matches. Germline V gene sequence: CDR1 MNHEY, CDR2 SVGEGT. The CDR3 length is 15 residues. CDR3: CASSFEGAATGELFF. CDR3 coding DNA: TGTGCCAGCAGTTTTGAGGGGGCTGCCACCGGGGAGCTGTTTTTT.

The chain links TRBV6-6 to TRBJ1-2; 7 bases align to TRBD1. The germline gives CDR1 MNHNY, CDR2 SVGAGI (reference sequence). This CDR3 is 14 amino acids long. With 4 bases clipped from V and 5 bases from J, the junction kept 7 bases outside the gene matches. CDR3: CASSSPTGYYGYTF. The CDR3 DNA is TGTGCCAGCAGTTCGCCGACAGGGTATTATGGCTACACCTTC.

The chain combines TRBV6-2 or TRBV6-3 with TRBJ2-3; a possible D gene is TRBD1 (6 bases). Trimming left V 2 bases short and J 5 bases short, with 14 bases between. The CDR3 extends over 15 amino acids. Germline V CDR1 and CDR2: MNHEY, SVGEGT. The CDR3: CASSYPRGRRDTQYF. CDR3 DNA: TGTGCCAGCAGTTACCCCAGGGGAAGGAGAGATACGCAGTATTTT.